This T cell receptor (beta chain) was found in a study of human T cells and chemical hapten exposure. Study overall: Patch testing placed 0.01% DPC on the upper back, with readings at 6 days.

CDR3 size: 16 residues. CDR1 and CDR2 (germline): SGHKS, YYEKEE (reference sequence). Deletions cut 0 bases from V and 5 bases from J, with 17 bases between. This clonotype turned up a few times. Sample time point: patch test 2, 6 weeks after DPC sensitization. Treatment defined: therapeutic diphenylcyclopropenone sensitization with weekly scalp DPC. Each CDR3 protein gets one entry after TCRdb re-called the RACE reads with MiXCR. The sample has approximately 100,000 distinct CDR3 sequences, about a tenth seen once. The rearrangement links TRBV5-5 to TRBJ2-5, with D maybe TRBD2 (6 bases). Here the sequenced sample was whole blood, taken in connection with sensitization to the hapten diphenylcyclopropenone (DPC). This receptor was obtained from a woman between 40 and 50 years old with alopecia areata. Some clones in this sample may be carry-over from other donors' samples. For the CDR3, the DNA is TGTGCCAGCAGCTTGGGGTTGGACTACCCCAAGGAGACCCAGTACTTC. This gives the protein CASSLGLDYPKETQYF.